These 9 T cell receptor beta chains were sequenced from one sample in a study of T cell responses to AZD1222 COVID-19 vaccine. Clones were sequenced by immunoSEQ multiplex PCR, and TCRdb holds only the in-frame ones, with some missing. The table includes around 110,000 clones, about 90% detected once. The material was peripheral blood, obtained on day 0 of AZD1222 vaccination. These receptors all stem from an adult in good health.

Here the CDR3 DNA reads TGTGCCAGCAGGGGGCCCAATCAGCCCCAGCATTTT. It is translated as CASRGPNQPQHF. The chain couples TRBV28 to TRBJ1-5; tentative D call: TRBD1 (5 bases). Trimming cost V 6 bases and J 3 bases, with 6 bases left between them. Germline V gives CDR1 MDHEN, CDR2 SYDVKM. The CDR3 runs to 12 residues.

This rearrangement joins TRBV19 to TRBJ1-5; 9 bases are a match to TRBD1. Looked up from germline, CDR1 is LNHDA and CDR2 is SQIVND (reference sequence). The CDR3 spans 15 residues. The trim removed 5 bases at V and 2 bases at J, leaving 4 bases unmatched. DNA of the CDR3: TGTGCCAGTAGTGACAGGACAGGGGGCAATCAGCCCCAGCATTTT. Translated, it gives CASSDRTGGNQPQHF.

The V gene is TRBV30, the J gene TRBJ2-7, with D perhaps TRBD1 (6 bases). The germline CDR1 and CDR2 sequences are GTSNPN and SVGIG (reference sequence). Trimming left V 1 base short and J 4 bases short, with 14 bases between. CDR3 length: 14 amino acids. The DNA of the CDR3 is TGTGCCTGGAGTGGTGGGGGCAAGGATTACGAGCAGTACTTC. Its protein product is CAWSGGGKDYEQYF.

The chain combines TRBV11-3 with TRBJ2-2; TRBD1 matches at 8 bases. With V trimmed by 1 base and J by 4 bases, 5 bases remained unmatched. This CDR3 spans 16 amino acids. Germline V gene sequence: CDR1 SGHNT, CDR2 YENEEA. The CDR3 here is CASSLAQGVGTGELFF. The CDR3 coding sequence is TGTGCCAGCAGCTTAGCACAGGGGGTCGGCACCGGGGAGCTGTTTTTT.

This chain links TRBV9 with TRBJ1-3; 8 bases are a match to TRBD1. Germline lookup yields CDR1 SGDLS and CDR2 YYNGEE. The length of the CDR3 is 19 residues. The trim removed 4 bases at V and 0 bases at J, leaving 15 bases unmatched. CDR3 nucleotides: TGTGCCAGCAGCCCCCGAGACAGGGGTTTTCAAAGCTCTGGAAACACCATATATTTT. This codes for CASSPRDRGFQSSGNTIYF.

The chain links TRBV10-3 to TRBJ2-4; perhaps D is TRBD1 or TRBD2 (5 bases each). The CDR3 has 14 amino acids. V was cut by 4 bases and J by 0 bases, with 7 bases left in between. Germline V gives CDR1 ENHRY, CDR2 SYGVKD. CDR3 region: CAISGGLAKNIQYF. CDR3 in DNA: TGTGCCATCAGTGGGGGGTTAGCCAAAAACATTCAGTACTTC.

The chain employs TRBV18 and TRBJ1-1, with D possibly being TRBD1 (5 bases). CDR3 length: 14 amino acids. V lost 2 bases to trimming and J lost 1 base, with 8 bases between them. CDR1 KGHSH and CDR2 LQKENI come from the germline V gene. The CDR3, as DNA: TGTGCCAGCTCACCAGGGAGGGGGAACACTGAAGCTTTCTTT. Translated, it gives CASSPGRGNTEAFF.

J is TRBJ1-5 and V is TRBV28; no clear D gene. Trimming shortened V by 4 bases and J by 5 bases, and 9 bases separated the two germline ends. The CDR3 extends over 13 amino acids. Germline values: CDR1 MDHEN, CDR2 SYDVKM. In DNA, the CDR3 is TGTGCCAGCAGTTGGGGAGTCGATCAGCCCCAGCATTTT. Protein: CASSWGVDQPQHF.

The rearrangement joins TRBV28 to TRBJ2-3; 12 bases line up with TRBD2. The J segment lost 3 bases and the V segment lost 3 bases, leaving 13 bases of the junction unmatched. This CDR3 has 19 residues. Germline V CDR1 and CDR2: MDHEN, SYDVKM. This CDR3 reads CASSFLWLAGGPRTDTQYF. The CDR3 bases are TGTGCCAGCAGTTTTCTTTGGCTAGCGGGAGGGCCTCGGACAGATACGCAGTATTTT. Full variable domain (outside the CDR3, taken from reference TRBV28 and TRBJ2-3): DVKVTQSSRYLVKRTGEKVFLECVQDMDHENMFWYRQDPGLGLRLIYFSYDVKMKEKGDIPEGYSVSREKKERFSLILESASTNQTSMYLCASSFLWLAGGPRTDTQYFGPGTRLTVL.